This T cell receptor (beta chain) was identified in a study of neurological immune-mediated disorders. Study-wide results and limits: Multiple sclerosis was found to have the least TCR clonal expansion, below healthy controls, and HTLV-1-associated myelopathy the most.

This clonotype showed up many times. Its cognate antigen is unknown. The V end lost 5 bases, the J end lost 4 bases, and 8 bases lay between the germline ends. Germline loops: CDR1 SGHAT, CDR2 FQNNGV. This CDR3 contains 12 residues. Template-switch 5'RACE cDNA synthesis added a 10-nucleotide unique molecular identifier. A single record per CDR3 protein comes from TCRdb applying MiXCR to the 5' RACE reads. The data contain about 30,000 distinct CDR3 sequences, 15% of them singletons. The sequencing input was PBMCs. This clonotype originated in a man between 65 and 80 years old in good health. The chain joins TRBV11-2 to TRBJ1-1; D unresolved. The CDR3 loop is CASSLISTEAFF. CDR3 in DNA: TGTGCCAGCAGCCTAATCAGCACTGAAGCTTTCTTT.